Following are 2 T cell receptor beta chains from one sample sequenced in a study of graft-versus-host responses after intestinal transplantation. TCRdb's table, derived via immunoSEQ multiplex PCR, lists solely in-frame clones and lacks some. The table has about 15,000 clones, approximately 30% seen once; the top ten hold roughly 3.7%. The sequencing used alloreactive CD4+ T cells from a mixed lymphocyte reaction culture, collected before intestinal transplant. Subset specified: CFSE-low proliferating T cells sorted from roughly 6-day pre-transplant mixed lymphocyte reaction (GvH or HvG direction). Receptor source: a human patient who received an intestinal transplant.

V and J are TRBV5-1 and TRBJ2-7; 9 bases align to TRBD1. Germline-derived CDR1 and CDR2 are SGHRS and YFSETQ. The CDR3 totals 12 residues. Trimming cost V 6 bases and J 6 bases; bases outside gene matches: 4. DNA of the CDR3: TGCGCCAGCAACAGACAGGGGGGCGAGCAGTACTTC. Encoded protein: CASNRQGGEQYF. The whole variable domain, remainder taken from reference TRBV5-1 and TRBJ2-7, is KAGVTQTPRYLIKTRGQQVTLSCSPISGHRSVSWYQQTPGQGLQFLFEYFSETQRNKGNFPGRFSGRQFSNSRSEMNVSTLELGDSALYLCASNRQGGEQYFGPGTRLTVT.

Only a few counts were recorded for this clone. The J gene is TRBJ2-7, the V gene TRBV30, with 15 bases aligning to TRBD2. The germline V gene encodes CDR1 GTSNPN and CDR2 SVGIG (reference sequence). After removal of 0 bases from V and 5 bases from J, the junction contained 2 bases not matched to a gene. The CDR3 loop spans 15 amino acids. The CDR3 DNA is TGTGCCTGGAGTGTGGGACTAGCGGGAGGTAACGAGCAGTACTTC. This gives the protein CAWSVGLAGGNEQYF. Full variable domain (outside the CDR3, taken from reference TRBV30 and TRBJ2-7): SQTIHQWPATLVQPVGSPLSLECTVEGTSNPNLYWYRQAAGRGLQLLFYSVGIGQISSEVPQNLSASRPQDRQFILSSKKLLLSDSGFYLCAWSVGLAGGNEQYFGPGTRLTVT.